This T cell receptor (beta chain) appears in the sequencing data of a study of cytomegalovirus exposure and HLA in healthy donors. With 60 Vbeta and 13 Jbeta primers, the PCR was carried out. Repertoires were generated with immunoSEQ multiplex PCR, while TCRdb's copy carries only in-frame clones and drops some. The sample records 130,000 to 150,000 clones, roughly three quarters being singletons. As concerns this clone: Its antigen is currently unknown.

Study-wide results and limits: As was reported, the HLA-A and HLA-B alleles of most subjects were accurately predicted from TCR beta sequences. Trimming of TCR beta V- and J-genes showed a link, identified in a later analysis, to a missense DCLRE1C variant.

CDR3 length: 12 amino acids. In germline, CDR1 is KGHSH, CDR2 LQKENI. The germline V and J ends were trimmed by 3 bases and 8 bases, with 7 bases remaining between them. Sequenced sample: PBMCs. The receptor comes from a woman between 40 and 50 years old in good health and CMV-seropositive. This rearrangement joins TRBV18 to TRBJ1-4; D not resolved. The CDR3 reads CASSPGGEKLFF. Written as DNA, the CDR3 is TGTGCCAGCTCACCCGGAGGAGAAAAACTGTTTTTT.